The clone carrying this TCR beta chain was seen at least ten times. The antigen is not known. This record comes from a study of CD8 T cells in ankylosing spondylitis. Trimming took 7 bases from V and 5 from J; bases not matched to a gene: 17. Germline lookup yields CDR1 SNHLY and CDR2 FYNNEI. The CDR3 is made up of 18 amino acids. In TCRdb, the 5' RACE reads were re-called with MiXCR into one record per CDR3 protein. The sample lists some 220,000 distinct CDR3 sequences; about 7.3% were seen once. The study, taken as a whole, reports: A motif in TCR beta, a set of roughly 8 highly homologous variants, appeared characteristic of ankylosing spondylitis blood. The authors found the disease-linked clones to be CD8+ and relatively rare in peripheral blood. Reactive arthritis synovial fluid and blood previously showed some of these motif variants.

The sample taken for sequencing was blood, either unsorted or a sorted T cell fraction (not recorded which). This clonotype was obtained from a male donor with ankylosing spondylitis. V and J are TRBV2 and TRBJ2-3; TRBD1 aligns across 11 bases. The CDR3: CASTVLRMGQGVGDTQYF. For the CDR3, the DNA is TGTGCCAGCACAGTTTTAAGGATGGGACAGGGGGTTGGAGATACGCAGTATTTT.